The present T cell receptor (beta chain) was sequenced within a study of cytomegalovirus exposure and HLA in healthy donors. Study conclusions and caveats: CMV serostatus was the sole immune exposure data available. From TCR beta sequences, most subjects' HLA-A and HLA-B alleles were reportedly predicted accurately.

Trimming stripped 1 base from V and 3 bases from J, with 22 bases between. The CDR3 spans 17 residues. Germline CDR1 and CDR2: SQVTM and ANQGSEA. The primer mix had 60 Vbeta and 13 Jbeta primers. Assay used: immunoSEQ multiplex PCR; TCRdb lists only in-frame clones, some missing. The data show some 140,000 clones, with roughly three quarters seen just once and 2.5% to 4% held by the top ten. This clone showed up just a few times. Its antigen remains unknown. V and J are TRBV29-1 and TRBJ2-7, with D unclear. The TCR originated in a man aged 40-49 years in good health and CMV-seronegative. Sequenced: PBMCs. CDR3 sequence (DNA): TGCAGCGTTGAAGTTTTCAGTCTTGGAGCACAAAACTACGAGCAGTACTTC. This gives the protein CSVEVFSLGAQNYEQYF.